The next 22 T cell receptor beta chains were all read from a single sample in a study of cytomegalovirus exposure and HLA in healthy donors. The study ran its PCR with 60 Vbeta and 13 Jbeta primers. The assay was immunoSEQ multiplex PCR, and TCRdb's table has in-frame clones only and misses some. The sample lists approximately 150,000 clones, approximately 80% occurring once. The sample comprised PBMCs. These receptors were collected from a man between 25 and 39 years old in good health and CMV-seropositive.

The J gene is TRBJ2-2, the V gene TRBV5-1; D remains unclear. Trimming cost V 4 bases and J 0 bases, with 10 bases left between them. The CDR3 runs to 15 residues. Germline assignment: CDR1 SGHRS and CDR2 YFSETQ. The CDR3: CASSLGLANTGELFF. CDR3 nucleotide sequence: TGCGCCAGCAGCCTAGGATTAGCGAACACCGGGGAGCTGTTTTTT.

The rearrangement joins TRBV28 to TRBJ1-5, with 10 bases matching TRBD1. The V and J ends lost 6 bases and 4 bases, in that order; junction bases with no gene match: 3. Germline V lookup: CDR1 MDHEN, CDR2 SYDVKM. The CDR3 is made up of 14 amino acids. The chain's CDR3 is CASRPGQGNQPQHF. The CDR3 region has the DNA TGTGCCAGCAGGCCGGGACAGGGGAATCAGCCCCAGCATTTT. Using reference TRBV28 and TRBJ1-5 for the parts outside the CDR3, the full variable domain is DVKVTQSSRYLVKRTGEKVFLECVQDMDHENMFWYRQDPGLGLRLIYFSYDVKMKEKGDIPEGYSVSREKKERFSLILESASTNQTSMYLCASRPGQGNQPQHFGDGTRLSIL.

The chain carries TRBV5-3 and TRBJ2-5; perhaps TRBD1 as D (5 bases). TRBV5-3 is recorded as an ORF, its role being uncertain. Trimming cost V 0 bases and J 2 bases, with 5 bases left between them. This CDR3 region has 13 residues. The CDR3 bases are TGTGCCAGAAGCTTGGGACAGCAAGAGACCCAGTACTTC. Amino acid sequence: CARSLGQQETQYF.

The rearrangement joins TRBV14 to TRBJ1-2; 12 nucleotides align to TRBD1. This CDR3 has 16 amino acids. V trimming: 4 bases; J trimming: 4 bases; junction bases outside the gene matches: 7. Germline values: CDR1 SGHDN, CDR2 FVKESK. CDR3 DNA: TGTGCCAGCAGCCGCCCGGGACAGGGGGCTGTCTATGGCTACACCTTC. Translated: CASSRPGQGAVYGYTF. The full variable domain, its missing parts supplied by reference TRBV14 and TRBJ1-2, is EAGVTQFPSHSVIEKGQTVTLRCDPISGHDNLYWYRRVMGKEIKFLLHFVKESKQDESGMPNNRFLAERTGGTYSTLKVQPAELEDSGVYFCASSRPGQGAVYGYTFGSGTRLTVV.

Here the CDR3 reads CAISESRGWADTQYF. The CDR3 nucleotides read TGTGCCATCAGTGAGTCCAGGGGCTGGGCAGATACGCAGTATTTT. The genes are TRBV10-3 and TRBJ2-3; the D gene is possibly TRBD1 (6 bases). V shed 0 bases and J shed 4 bases, with 11 bases lying between them. The V gene's germline CDR1 is ENHRY and CDR2 SYGVKD. The CDR3 is 15 amino acids.

This clone was seen a handful of times. J is TRBJ1-4 and V is TRBV28; possible D gene TRBD1, 6 bases. Germline V gene lookup returns CDR1 MDHEN and CDR2 SYDVKM. Trimming cost V 7 bases and J 7 bases, with 16 bases left between them. The CDR3 sequence is 14 residues long. In nucleotides, the CDR3 is TGTGCCAGCACCTCAGGGGCGTTAGGTGAAAAACTGTTTTTT. Translated, it gives CASTSGALGEKLFF.

J is TRBJ2-7 and V is TRBV5-6; a possible D gene is TRBD1 (6 bases). CDR1 SGHDT and CDR2 YYEEEE come from the germline V gene. Trimming pared 6 bases from V and 1 base from J, leaving 17 bases between. The CDR3 covers 15 residues. CDR3 protein: CASIHGGRGSYEQYF. The CDR3 coding sequence is TGTGCCAGCATCCATGGGGGCAGGGGTTCCTACGAGCAGTACTTC. Full variable domain (rest looked up from reference TRBV5-6 and TRBJ2-7): DAGVTQSPTHLIKTRGQQVTLRCSPKSGHDTVSWYQQALGQGPQFIFQYYEEEERQRGNFPDRFSGHQFPNYSSELNVNALLLGDSALYLCASIHGGRGSYEQYFGPGTRLTVT.

The J gene is TRBJ2-3, the V gene TRBV5-6; TRBD2 matches at 9 bases. Germline V lookup: CDR1 SGHDT, CDR2 YYEEEE. CDR3 length equals 14 residues. V shed 1 base and J 4 bases; nucleotides not matched to a gene: 1. CDR3 loop: CASSLLAGADTQYF. DNA of the CDR3: TGTGCCAGCAGCTTGTTAGCGGGGGCAGATACGCAGTATTTT.

The chain combines TRBV13 with TRBJ1-1; tentative D call: TRBD1 (5 bases). CDR1 and CDR2 (germline): PRHDT, FYEKMQ (reference sequence). The CDR3 is 12 residues long. V gave up 6 bases and J gave up 11 bases, with 16 bases separating them. CDR3 region: CASRDPGNGAFF. CDR3 DNA sequence: TGTGCCAGCAGAGATCCAGGGAATGGGGCTTTCTTT.

The chain is built from TRBV7-9 and TRBJ2-7, with D maybe TRBD1 (6 bases). Trimming left V 6 bases short and J 6 bases short, with 15 bases between. The CDR3 has 13 amino acids. Looked up from germline, CDR1 is SEHNR and CDR2 is FQNEAQ (reference sequence). The CDR3: CASRVQGIGEQYF. The CDR3 coding sequence is TGTGCCAGCAGGGTGCAGGGGATCGGCGAGCAGTACTTC.

V gene TRBV7-8 combines with J gene TRBJ2-7, with 9 bases that match TRBD1. V lost 5 bases to trimming and J lost 4 bases; unmatched junction nucleotides: 3. The CDR3 is made up of 13 amino acids. CDR1 is SGHVS and CDR2 is FQNEAQ in the germline V gene. In DNA form, the CDR3 reads TGTGCCAGCAGCCCGGACAGGGGATACGAGCAGTACTTC. Protein product: CASSPDRGYEQYF.

The chain joins TRBV28 to TRBJ1-5; the D gene is possibly TRBD1 (5 bases). Trimming removed 11 bases at V and 11 bases at J, with 19 bases between. The germline gives CDR1 MDHEN, CDR2 SYDVKM. CDR3 size: 12 residues. The CDR3: CASWKGSSAQHF. CDR3 bases: TGTGCCTCATGGAAGGGGTCTTCGGCCCAGCATTTT.

The chain uses TRBV5-1 and TRBJ2-5; TRBD1 might be the D (7 bases). V was trimmed by 6 bases and J by 4 bases, leaving 10 bases between them. This CDR3 is built from 12 residues. CDR1 SGHRS and CDR2 YFSETQ come from the germline V gene. The CDR3 reads CASTQGGETQYF. In nucleotides, the CDR3 is TGCGCCAGCACCCAGGGGGGAGAGACCCAGTACTTC.

V usage is TRBV6-5 and J usage is TRBJ1-4; the D is unclear. The germline CDR1 and CDR2 sequences are MNHEY and SVGAGI. The ends were cut back, 6 bases at V and 7 bases at J, with 15 bases in the middle. The CDR3 is made up of 14 amino acids. DNA for the CDR3: TGTGCCAGCAGCCGCTCTCTGACGGGTGAAAAACTGTTTTTT. Translation gives CASSRSLTGEKLFF.

The J gene is TRBJ1-2, the V gene TRBV5-3; 10 bases match TRBD1. TRBV5-3 is an open reading frame, and its role is uncertain. Trimming cost V 4 bases and J 7 bases; bases outside gene matches: 7. The CDR3 spans 14 residues. CDR3 sequence: CARSGRQGAFGYTF. CDR3 in DNA: TGTGCCAGAAGCGGGAGACAGGGGGCATTTGGCTACACCTTC.

The chain combines TRBV28 with TRBJ1-2; D remains unclear. The germline CDR1 and CDR2 sequences are MDHEN and SYDVKM. V was trimmed by 6 bases and J by 6 bases, leaving 17 bases between them. The CDR3 is 14 residues long. The CDR3 coding sequence is TGTGCCAGCAGATCTAGAGGTGTCTCTAATGGCTACACCTTC. This gives the protein CASRSRGVSNGYTF.

This sequence joins TRBV7-6 and TRBJ1-5; no firm D call. CDR3 length equals 13 residues. Trimming removed 5 bases at V and 5 bases at J, with 10 bases between. Germline-derived CDR1 and CDR2 are SGHVS and FNYEAQ. The CDR3 region has the DNA TGTGCCAGCAGCGTCACAATCGATCAGCCCCAGCATTTT. Translation: CASSVTIDQPQHF.

V is TRBV5-1 and J is TRBJ1-5; D may be TRBD1 (5 bases). The germline V gene encodes CDR1 SGHRS and CDR2 YFSETQ. The CDR3 is 15 amino acids. Trimming took off 4 bases at V and 5 bases at J, with 16 bases between the two ends. The DNA for the CDR3 is TGCGCCAGCAGCCCGGGGGTGGGAAGGGATCAGCCCCAGCATTTT. Amino acids: CASSPGVGRDQPQHF.

This clone was counted a single time. This chain uses TRBV29-1 with TRBJ1-5, with TRBD1 matching over 7 bases. The CDR3 sequence is 14 residues long. V gave up 6 bases and J gave up 8 bases; unmatched junction bases: 13. CDR1 SQVTM and CDR2 ANQGSEA come from the germline V gene. DNA for the CDR3: TGCAGCGTGGTAGTGGGGACAGCAGCCGAGCCCCAGCATTTT. It specifies CSVVVGTAAEPQHF.

CDR3 protein: CASNLLAGVSDTQYF. In DNA, the CDR3 is TGTGCCAGCAATTTACTAGCGGGAGTCTCAGATACGCAGTATTTT. The chain links TRBV2 to TRBJ2-3, with TRBD2 identical over 11 bases. The CDR3 extends over 15 amino acids. In germline, CDR1 is SNHLY, CDR2 FYNNEI. The trim removed 7 bases at V and 4 bases at J, leaving 7 bases unmatched.

V usage is TRBV5-6 and J usage is TRBJ2-2; TRBD1 agrees at 9 bases. Germline V gene sequence: CDR1 SGHDT, CDR2 YYEEEE. V lost 2 bases to trimming and J lost 7 bases; unmatched junction nucleotides: 9. The CDR3 runs 16 residues. CDR3 sequence reads: CASSFLDRGSGGELFF. CDR3 nucleotides: TGTGCCAGCAGCTTCCTGGACAGGGGAAGCGGCGGGGAGCTGTTTTTT.

V usage is TRBV29-1 and J usage is TRBJ2-2; D might be TRBD2 (7 bases). V was cut by 6 bases and J by 6 bases, with 26 bases left in between. Germline V gives CDR1 SQVTM, CDR2 ANQGSEA. The CDR3 has 17 residues. Here the CDR3 DNA reads TGCAGCGTGGTACAGGGTATGGGACTAAAATCATCCGGGGAGCTGTTTTTT. It yields the protein CSVVQGMGLKSSGELFF.